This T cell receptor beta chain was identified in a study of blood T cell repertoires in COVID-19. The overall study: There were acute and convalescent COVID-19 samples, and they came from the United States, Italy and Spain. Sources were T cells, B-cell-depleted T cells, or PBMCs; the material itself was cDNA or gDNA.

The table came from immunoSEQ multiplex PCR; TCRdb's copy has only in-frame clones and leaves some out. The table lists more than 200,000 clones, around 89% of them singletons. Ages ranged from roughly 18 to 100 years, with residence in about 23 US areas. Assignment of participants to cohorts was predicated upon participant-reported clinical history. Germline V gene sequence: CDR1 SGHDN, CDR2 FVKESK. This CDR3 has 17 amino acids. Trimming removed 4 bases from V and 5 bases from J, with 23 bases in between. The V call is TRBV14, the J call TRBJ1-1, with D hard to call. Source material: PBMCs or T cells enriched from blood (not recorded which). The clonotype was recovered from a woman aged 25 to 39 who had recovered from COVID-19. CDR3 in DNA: TGTGCCAGCAGCCTTGTAGACACTCCCTTTGTAGAGACTGAAGCTTTCTTT. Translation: CASSLVDTPFVETEAFF.